This T cell receptor beta chain came from a study of T cell changes during pregnancy in multiple sclerosis. The method was immunoSEQ multiplex PCR; TCRdb's version includes in-frame clones alone and lacks a portion of them. Among some 97,000 clones, approximately 94% were seen once, and the ten largest hold 0.7% to 0.9%. The receptor was derived from a female donor with multiple sclerosis, enrolled in a pregnancy study. Sequencing used peripheral blood, obtained before pregnancy.

The CDR3 spells CASSDSQSYNEQFF. The CDR3 coding sequence is TGTGCCAGCAGCGACAGTCAATCCTACAATGAGCAGTTCTTC. V and J are TRBV2 and TRBJ2-1, with D perhaps TRBD1 (5 bases). V lost 6 bases and J lost 1, with 10 bases in between. CDR1 is SNHLY and CDR2 is FYNNEI in the germline V gene. This CDR3 contains 14 residues.